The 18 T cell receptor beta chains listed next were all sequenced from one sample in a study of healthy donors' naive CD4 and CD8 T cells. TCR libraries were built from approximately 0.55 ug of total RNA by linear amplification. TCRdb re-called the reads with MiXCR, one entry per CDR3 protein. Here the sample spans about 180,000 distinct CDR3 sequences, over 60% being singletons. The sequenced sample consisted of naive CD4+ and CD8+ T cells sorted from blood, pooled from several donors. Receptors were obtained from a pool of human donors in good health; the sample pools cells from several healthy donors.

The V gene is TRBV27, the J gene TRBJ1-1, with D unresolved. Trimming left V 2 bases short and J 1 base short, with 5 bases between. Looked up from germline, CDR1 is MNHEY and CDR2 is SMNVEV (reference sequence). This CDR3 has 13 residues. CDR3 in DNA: TGTGCCAGCAGTTTAGGATCGAACACTGAAGCTTTCTTT. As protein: CASSLGSNTEAFF.

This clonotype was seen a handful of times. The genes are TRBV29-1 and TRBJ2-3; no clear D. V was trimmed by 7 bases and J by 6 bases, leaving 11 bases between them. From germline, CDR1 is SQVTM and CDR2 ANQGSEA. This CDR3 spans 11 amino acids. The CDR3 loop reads CSESISDTQYF. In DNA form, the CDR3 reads TGCAGCGAATCGATATCGGATACGCAGTATTTT.

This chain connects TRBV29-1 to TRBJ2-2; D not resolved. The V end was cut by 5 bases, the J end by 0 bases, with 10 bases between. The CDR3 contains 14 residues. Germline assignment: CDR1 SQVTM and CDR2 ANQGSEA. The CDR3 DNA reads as TGCAGCGTTCACCCAGGTGCGAACACCGGGGAGCTGTTTTTT. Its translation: CSVHPGANTGELFF.

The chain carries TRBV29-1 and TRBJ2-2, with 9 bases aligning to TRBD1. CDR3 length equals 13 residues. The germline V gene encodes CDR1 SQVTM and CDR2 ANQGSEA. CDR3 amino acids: CAGTGRTTGELFF. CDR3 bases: TGCGCAGGGACAGGGAGGACCACCGGGGAGCTGTTTTTT.

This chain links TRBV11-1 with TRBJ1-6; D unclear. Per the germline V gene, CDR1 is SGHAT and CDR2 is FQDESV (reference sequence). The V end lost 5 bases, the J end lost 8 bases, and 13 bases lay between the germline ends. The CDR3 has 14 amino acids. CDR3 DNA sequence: TGTGCCAGCAGCGTGGGCGTCTTATATTCACCCCTCCACTTT. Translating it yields CASSVGVLYSPLHF.

As DNA, the CDR3 is TGTGCCAGCAGTTACGGCAGTCCTAGCACAGATACGCAGTATTTT. It yields the protein CASSYGSPSTDTQYF. The chain carries TRBV6-5 and TRBJ2-3; no clear D. CDR3 size: 15 residues. The germline V gene encodes CDR1 MNHEY and CDR2 SVGAGI. Trimming pared 2 bases from V and 0 bases from J, leaving 9 bases between.

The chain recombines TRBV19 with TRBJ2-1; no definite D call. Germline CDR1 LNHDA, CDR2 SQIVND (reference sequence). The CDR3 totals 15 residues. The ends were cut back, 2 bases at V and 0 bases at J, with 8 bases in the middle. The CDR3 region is CASSISQNSYNEQFF. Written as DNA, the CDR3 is TGTGCCAGTAGTATATCCCAAAACTCCTACAATGAGCAGTTCTTC. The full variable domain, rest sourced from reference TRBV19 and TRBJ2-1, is DGGITQSPKYLFRKEGQNVTLSCEQNLNHDAMYWYRQDPGQGLRLIYYSQIVNDFQKGDIAEGYSVSREKKESFPLTVTSAQKNPTAFYLCASSISQNSYNEQFFGPGTRLTVL.

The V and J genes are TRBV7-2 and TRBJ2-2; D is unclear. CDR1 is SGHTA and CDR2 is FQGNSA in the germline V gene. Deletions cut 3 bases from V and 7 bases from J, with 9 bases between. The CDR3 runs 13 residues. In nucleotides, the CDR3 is TGTGCCAGCAGCTTGGAGTGGGTCGGGGAGCTGTTTTTT. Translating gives CASSLEWVGELFF.

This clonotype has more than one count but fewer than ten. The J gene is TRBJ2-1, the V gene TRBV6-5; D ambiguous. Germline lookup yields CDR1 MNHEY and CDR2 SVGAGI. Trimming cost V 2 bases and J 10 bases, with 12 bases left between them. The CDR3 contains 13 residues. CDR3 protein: CASSYDAVGEQFF. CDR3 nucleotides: TGTGCCAGCAGTTACGACGCGGTCGGGGAGCAGTTCTTC.

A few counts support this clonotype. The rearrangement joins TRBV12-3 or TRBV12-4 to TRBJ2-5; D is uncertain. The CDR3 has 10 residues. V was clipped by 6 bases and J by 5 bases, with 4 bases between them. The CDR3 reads CASRGETQYF. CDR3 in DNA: TGTGCCAGCAGGGGGGAGACCCAGTACTTC.

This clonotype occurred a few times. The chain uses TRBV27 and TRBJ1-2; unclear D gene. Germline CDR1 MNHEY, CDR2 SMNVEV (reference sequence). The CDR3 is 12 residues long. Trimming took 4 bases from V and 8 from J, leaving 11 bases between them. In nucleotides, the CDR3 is TGTGCCAGCAGTTCACGCGTGGGGGGCTACACCTTC. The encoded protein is CASSSRVGGYTF.

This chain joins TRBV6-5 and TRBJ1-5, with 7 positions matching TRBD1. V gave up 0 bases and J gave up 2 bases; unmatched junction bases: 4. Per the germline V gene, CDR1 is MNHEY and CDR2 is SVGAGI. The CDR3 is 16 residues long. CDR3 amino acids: CASSYSTGSGNQPQHF. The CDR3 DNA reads TGTGCCAGCAGTTACTCGACAGGGTCGGGCAATCAGCCCCAGCATTTT.

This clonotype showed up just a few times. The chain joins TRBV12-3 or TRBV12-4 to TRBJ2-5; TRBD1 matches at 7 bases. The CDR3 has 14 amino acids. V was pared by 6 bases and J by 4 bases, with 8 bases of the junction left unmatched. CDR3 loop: CASRLNRGRETQYF. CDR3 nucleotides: TGTGCCAGCAGGCTTAACAGGGGCAGAGAGACCCAGTACTTC.

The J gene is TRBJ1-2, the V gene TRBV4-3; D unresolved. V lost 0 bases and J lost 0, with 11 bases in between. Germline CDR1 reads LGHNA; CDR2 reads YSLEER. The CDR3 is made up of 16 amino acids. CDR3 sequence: CASSQDQKTSNYGYTF. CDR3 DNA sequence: TGCGCCAGCAGCCAAGATCAAAAAACCTCTAACTATGGCTACACCTTC.

The CDR3 DNA follows: TGTGCCAGCAGTTTAGCGGGAGCGCTGGAGCAGTACTTC. It codes for CASSLAGALEQYF. The chain joins TRBV27 to TRBJ2-7; 7 positions agree with TRBD2. The CDR3 consists of 13 residues. J lost 7 bases, V lost 2 bases, and 5 bases had no gene match. Per germline, CDR1 MNHEY and CDR2 SMNVEV (reference sequence).

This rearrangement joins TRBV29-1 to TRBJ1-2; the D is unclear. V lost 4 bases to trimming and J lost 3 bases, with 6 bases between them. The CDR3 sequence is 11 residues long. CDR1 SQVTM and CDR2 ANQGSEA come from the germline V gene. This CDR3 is CSVGYDYGYTF. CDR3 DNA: TGCAGCGTTGGGTATGACTATGGCTACACCTTC.

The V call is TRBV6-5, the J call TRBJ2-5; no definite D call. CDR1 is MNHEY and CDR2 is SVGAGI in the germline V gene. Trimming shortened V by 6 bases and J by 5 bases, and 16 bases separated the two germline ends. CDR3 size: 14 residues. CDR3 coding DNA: TGTGCCAGCAGACGCGCCGCGGACGAGGAGACCCAGTACTTC. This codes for CASRRAADEETQYF.

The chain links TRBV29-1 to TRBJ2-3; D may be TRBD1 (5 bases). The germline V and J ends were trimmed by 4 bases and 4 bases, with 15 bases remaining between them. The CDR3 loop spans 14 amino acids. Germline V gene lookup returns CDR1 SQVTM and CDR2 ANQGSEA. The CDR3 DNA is TGCAGCGTTGGAGTACCGACAGTTCCAGATACGCAGTATTTT. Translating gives CSVGVPTVPDTQYF.